The source of this T cell receptor (beta chain) is a study of CD8+ T cells in alopecia areata. At the level of the study: Treatment comprised oral tofacitinib, 5 to 10 mg twice daily, in treated patients. The drug, tofacitinib, lasted 6 to 18 months, followed by 6 months off drug.

The CDR3 contains 13 residues. Per germline, CDR1 SGHAT and CDR2 FQNNGV. V lost 5 bases to trimming and J lost 6 bases, with 11 bases between them. Concerning this clone itself: Its antigen is not identified.

Following extraction, RNA underwent reverse transcription to cDNA, which served as the sequencing template. Data came from immunoSEQ multiplex PCR; TCRdb stores just in-frame clones and leaves some out. The data contain 250,000 or so clones, 67% of them singletons. Study-level results: Sequence data from scalp samples additionally include resident alphabeta T cells of normal skin. More clonal than normal scalp was lesional scalp, particularly alopecia totalis/universalis.

J is TRBJ1-5 and V is TRBV11-2, with D hard to call. Sequencing used CD4+ T cells sorted from blood, obtained at week 0. This TCR derives from a human donor with alopecia areata. DNA of the CDR3: TGTGCCAGCAGCCCCCTACCCGGTCAGCCCCAGCATTTT. Amino acid sequence: CASSPLPGQPQHF.